The entry below describes one T cell receptor beta chain. How the authors handled the data: The authors estimated nucleated cell counts from reference gene primer amplification. Using immunoSEQ multiplex PCR, the repertoire was profiled, and TCRdb retains in-frame clones only, with some absent. Clone size and V and J calls were adopted from that table, with D and trimming inferred from the DNA. The top ten clones hold more than 4.5% of a sample with 250,000 or so clones, approximately 86% of them seen once. The sample is drawn from a study of blood T cell repertoires in COVID-19. Looking at the study overall: Samples of COVID-19 (acute and convalescent) were obtained from the United States, Italy and Spain.

CDR1 LGHNA and CDR2 YSLEER come from the germline V gene. CDR3 length: 13 residues. Trimming left V 1 base short and J 4 bases short, with 7 bases between. Those enrolled in Seattle joined during active infection and were followed longitudinally afterward. The rearrangement links TRBV4-3 to TRBJ1-2; D uncertain. Material: peripheral blood. The receptor's source is a woman aged 60-75 years with COVID-19, enrolled during active disease. This CDR3 is CASSQGASYGYTF. In nucleotides, the CDR3 is TGCGCCAGCAGCCAAGGGGCAAGCTATGGCTACACCTTC.